The T cell receptor (beta chain) under discussion was sequenced for a study of T cells in Graves' hyperthyroidism and ophthalmopathy. General study points: Blood shared most expanded thyroid clonotypes above 0.001.

The germline V gene encodes CDR1 SNHLY and CDR2 FYNNEI. The CDR3 totals 14 residues. The junction had 4 bases not matched to a gene; V was cut back by 8 bases and J by 2 bases. Stable Graves' hyperthyroidism denoted no ophthalmopathy progression over 18 months. Those patients with uncontrolled infection, other autoimmune disease, pregnancy or lactation were excluded. Orbital computed tomography, thyroid ultrasound, serum thyroxine and TRAb, and clinical symptoms together informed the diagnoses. Using RNA transcripts as the source, TCR beta CDR3 regions were amplified. HTBI primers drove first-round RT-PCR of the TCR CDR3. TCRdb passed the multiplex PCR reads through MiXCR, listing each CDR3 protein once. The data show roughly 570,000 distinct CDR3 sequences, approximately 44% seen once. On this clonotype itself: Its target is unknown.

Sequencing was done on a sample of peripheral blood or thyroid tissue (not recorded which). This sequence originates from a woman aged 18-29 years with Graves' hyperthyroidism. The chain uses TRBV2 and TRBJ2-7; 12 bases line up with TRBD2. CDR3 residues: CASSGLAGTYEQYF. DNA for the CDR3: TGTGCCAGCTCAGGACTAGCGGGGACCTACGAGCAGTACTTC. The full variable domain, with the rest looked up from reference TRBV2 and TRBJ2-7, is EPEVTQTPSHQVTQMGQEVILRCVPISNHLYFYWYRQILGQKVEFLVSFYNNEISEKSEIFDDQFSVERPDGSNFTLKIRSTKLEDSAMYFCASSGLAGTYEQYFGPGTRLTVT.